This T cell receptor (beta chain) was profiled in a study of identical twins. V gave up 2 bases and J gave up 1 base, with 11 bases separating them. The CDR3 consists of 16 residues. CDR1 and CDR2 from the germline V gene are SEHNR and FQNEAQ (reference sequence). Study results and caveats: Invariant MAIT and iNKT cells could partly confound zero-insertion analyses.

This clonotype was observed at least ten times. Its antigen remains unidentified. TCRdb passed the 5' RACE reads through MiXCR, listing each CDR3 protein once. The table lists under 350,000 distinct CDR3 sequences, 8.5% to 9.5% of them singletons. The sample also formed part of further work on yellow fever vaccine responses in identical twins.

The source material was CD8+ T cells sorted from blood. The rearrangement uses TRBV7-9 and TRBJ2-2; the D gene could be TRBD1 or TRBD2 (6 bases each). This clonotype originated in a woman in her late teens or twenties in good health. The CDR3 reads CASSLRGALNTGELFF. In DNA, the CDR3 is TGTGCCAGCAGCTTAAGGGGGGCACTGAACACCGGGGAGCTGTTTTTT.